Below are 10 T cell receptor beta chains sequenced from a single sample in a study of T cells in Graves' hyperthyroidism and ophthalmopathy. What was amplified from RNA transcripts were TCR beta CDR3 regions. The primer set for the first-round RT-PCR of the TCR CDR3 was HTBI. MiXCR was run by TCRdb on the multiplex PCR reads, yielding one entry per CDR3 protein. The sample has 600,000 or so distinct CDR3 sequences, 13% to 15% seen once. The sequencing input was blood. The receptor source for this set is a woman aged 18-29 years with Graves' ophthalmopathy.

This clonotype was detected ten times or more. V usage is TRBV11-2 and J usage is TRBJ2-2, with 7 bases that match TRBD2. CDR3 length: 16 amino acids. V dropped 2 bases and J dropped 0; count of bases not matched to a gene: 3. CDR1 and CDR2 from the germline V gene are SGHAT and FQNNGV. CDR3 region: CASSLPSGANTGELFF. CDR3 in DNA: TGTGCCAGCAGCTTACCGAGCGGGGCGAACACCGGGGAGCTGTTTTTT.

This clonotype has a count of ten or more. The chain uses TRBV3-1 and TRBJ2-1, with 11 bases that match TRBD2. V lost 6 bases to trimming and J lost 6 bases; unmatched junction nucleotides: 1. Germline assignment: CDR1 LGHDT and CDR2 YNNKEL (reference sequence). CDR3 length equals 13 residues. The CDR3 is CASRLAGGNEQFF. CDR3 DNA sequence: TGTGCCAGCAGGCTAGCGGGGGGCAATGAGCAGTTCTTC.

This clonotype was seen repeatedly, ten times or more. This sequence joins TRBV15 and TRBJ2-3, with D possibly being TRBD1 (5 bases). V was shortened by 0 bases and J by 0 bases, with 7 bases between the two germline ends. CDR1 is LNHNV and CDR2 is YYDKDF in the germline V gene (reference sequence). This CDR3 spans 15 amino acids. The CDR3 sequence: CATSRERQSTDTQYF. CDR3 coding DNA: TGTGCCACCAGCAGAGAGAGACAGAGCACAGATACGCAGTATTTT.

The table lists this clonotype with many counts. This chain links TRBV3-1 with TRBJ1-5, with D unclear. The CDR3 is 14 amino acids. Germline loops: CDR1 LGHDT, CDR2 YNNKEL (reference sequence). The ends were cut back, 1 base at V and 4 bases at J, with 8 bases in the middle. The CDR3 bases are TGTGCCAGCAGCCAAGTAAACGGGAATCAGCCCCAGCATTTT. Its protein product is CASSQVNGNQPQHF.

The V call is TRBV20-1, the J call TRBJ2-5, with a possible D match to TRBD2 (7 bases). In germline, CDR1 is DFQATT, CDR2 SNEGSKA (reference sequence). The CDR3 sequence is 16 residues long. The V end was cut by 6 bases, the J end by 5 bases, with 25 bases between. CDR3 region: CSAGGWRGRERETQYF. The CDR3 coding sequence is TGCAGTGCAGGAGGGTGGCGGGGGCGGGAACGGGAGACCCAGTACTTC.

The table lists this clonotype with a few counts. The conserved phenylalanine or tryptophan normally closing the CDR3 is absent here, so this likely arose from a read error. The rearrangement links TRBV28 to TRBJ2-5; D remains unclear. The CDR3 contains 11 residues. V was trimmed by 5 bases and J by 1 base, leaving 2 bases between them. Germline assignment: CDR1 MDHEN and CDR2 SYDVKM. CDR3 amino acids: CASSGQETQYL. In nucleotides, the CDR3 is TGTGCCAGCAGTGGCCAAGAGACCCAGTACCTC.

The sample holds many counts of this clonotype. The J gene is TRBJ2-1, the V gene TRBV12-5; 8 nucleotides align to TRBD2. V shed 5 bases and J 5 bases; nucleotides not matched to a gene: 5. From germline, CDR1 is LGHNT and CDR2 FRNRAP. The CDR3 consists of 14 residues. DNA of the CDR3: TGTGCTAGTGGTCCAGCGGGAGTGGACAATGAGCAGTTCTTC. It yields the protein CASGPAGVDNEQFF.

The chain joins TRBV6-1 to TRBJ2-7; possible D gene TRBD1, 6 bases. The ends were cut back, 4 bases at V and 5 bases at J, with 15 bases in the middle. This CDR3 comprises 14 residues. The germline V gene encodes CDR1 MNHNS and CDR2 SASEGT. The CDR3 is CASSVEQGTDEQYF. CDR3 nucleotide sequence: TGTGCCAGCAGTGTTGAACAGGGAACGGACGAGCAGTACTTC.

This rearrangement joins TRBV11-3 to TRBJ2-1, with 8 positions matching TRBD1. There are 16 residues in the CDR3. Germline trimming cut 6 bases from V and 5 bases from J; bases unmatched to any gene: 12. CDR1 SGHNT and CDR2 YENEEA come from the germline V gene. CDR3 in DNA: TGTGCCAGCAGTTCACTCCAGGGGGCCTGGGACAATGAGCAGTTCTTC. Translation gives CASSSLQGAWDNEQFF.

This clonotype was detected ten times or more. The CDR3 here is CATRNSAGGPTEQFF. The CDR3 coding sequence is TGTGCCACCAGAAACTCAGCGGGAGGGCCCACTGAGCAGTTCTTC. The chain uses TRBV24-1 and TRBJ2-1; 10 bases are shared with TRBD2. From germline, CDR1 is KGHDR and CDR2 SFDVKD. After removal of 7 bases from V and 9 bases from J, the junction contained 11 bases not matched to a gene. CDR3 length: 15 amino acids.